This T cell receptor beta chain was profiled in a study of blood T cell repertoires in COVID-19 (dated by TCRdb to 2018 to 2021). The study in broad terms: Collaborator samples came from the United States, Italy and Spain and covered acute and convalescent phases of COVID-19. The prospective study material was composed of cDNA or gDNA derived from T cells, B-cell-depleted T cells, or PBMCs. HLA class I and class II types, where available, came from metadata supplied by the sample provider rather than from assay-based typing. The sample metadata nearly always contained a de-identified subject ID, COVID-19 status, age in years and sex. Deeply sampled blood TCRbeta repertoires from subjects exposed to, actively infected with, or recovered from COVID-19 were included in the dataset. The samples were drawn from two sources: the first 160 participants of the ongoing ImmuneRACE study, and over 1,000 subjects contributed by 6 global collaborators. The repertoires were released in a freely available public database intended as a resource for research on the immune response to SARS-CoV-2. Points the paper makes about the study in general: Clinical and demographic metadata were provided uncurated, with the amount varying by source and participant.

In regard to this clone: Its specific antigen is unknown. Base qualities are not recorded, but no much larger clone differs from it by a single base.

The immunoSEQ Assay, a bias-controlled multiplex PCR, was used to amplify TCRbeta CDR3 regions from genomic DNA. In the source study's methods: The number of nucleated cells in each sample was estimated from the amplification of reference gene primers within the assay. Sequence reads were collapsed and filtered to measure the absolute abundance of every unique TCRbeta CDR3 rearrangement. For each sample, productive Simpson clonality was calculated as the square root of Simpson's diversity index across productive rearrangements. TCRdb limited this immuneACCESS table to in-frame rearrangements with V and J called. A share of clones is missing; checked studies link under half to unresolved V genes, and the rest is unexplained. That table supplies the V and J calls and clone size; D and trimming were determined from the DNA. Within this sample are fewer than 150,000 clones, with around 90% of them counted one time only. Approximately 9.9% of the sample is taken by the ten largest.

Whole blood was collected in K2EDTA tubes by collaborating institutions according to the institutions' own protocols. For TCRbeta analysis, collaborator samples were shipped as frozen whole blood, as isolated PBMCs, or as DNA extracted from either sample type. Material for sequencing was peripheral blood. This sequence originates from a woman of 80 years or more with acute or convalescent COVID-19.

CDR3 region: CASSFPAGQTNTGELFF. The DNA is as follows: TGTGCCAGCAGCTTCCCGGCGGGCCAGACGAACACCGGGGAGCTGTTTTTT. This chain is built from TRBV5-5 and TRBJ2-2; a tentative D call is TRBD2 (5 bases match). Trimming costs V 2 bases and J 0 bases, and their ends lie 14 bases apart. The CDR3 runs 17 amino acids, cysteine and phenylalanine included. The DNA shown is the 51-base CDR3, in frame from base 1. According to the germline V gene (reference sequence), CDR1 reads SGHKS and CDR2 reads YYEKEE. When the CDR3 is completed using the reference TRBV5-5 and TRBJ2-2 genes on either side, the full variable domain is DAGVTQSPTHLIKTRGQQVTLRCSPISGHKSVSWYQQVLGQGPQFIFQYYEKEERGRGNFPDRFSARQFPNYSSELNVNALLLGDSALYLCASSFPAGQTNTGELFFGEGSRLTVL.